The 29 T cell receptor beta chains given below trace back to one sample, sequenced in a study of cytomegalovirus exposure and HLA in healthy donors. Researchers ran the PCR with 60 Vbeta and 13 Jbeta primers. Assay: immunoSEQ multiplex PCR; the TCRdb copy retains only in-frame clones and omits some. The sample lists roughly 100,000 clones, around three quarters occurring once. The sequencing sample was made of PBMCs. Receptor source: a female donor in good health and CMV-seropositive.

The chain combines TRBV6-5 with TRBJ2-1; 9 bases match TRBD2. This CDR3 region has 15 residues. V lost 4 bases and J lost 8; bases outside the gene matches: 9. Looked up from germline, CDR1 is MNHEY and CDR2 is SVGAGI. The DNA for the CDR3 is TGTGCCAGCAGTTCCGGTCTAGCGGGATGGGATGAGCAGTTCTTC. This sequence encodes CASSSGLAGWDEQFF.

This chain uses TRBV2 with TRBJ1-5, with no clear D. The CDR3 is 13 amino acids. CDR1 and CDR2 (germline): SNHLY, FYNNEI. Trimming stripped 4 bases from V and 7 bases from J, with 11 bases between. This CDR3 reads CASSGWQAQPQHF. CDR3 DNA sequence: TGTGCCAGCAGTGGTTGGCAGGCCCAGCCCCAGCATTTT.

The V call is TRBV19, the J call TRBJ2-3; 9 bases agree with TRBD2. CDR3 length: 15 residues. Germline V gives CDR1 LNHDA, CDR2 SQIVND (reference sequence). The V and J ends lost 4 bases and 2 bases, in that order; junction bases with no gene match: 4. The CDR3 loop is CASSKERGDTDTQYF. The CDR3 nucleotides read TGTGCCAGTAGTAAGGAGCGGGGGGACACAGATACGCAGTATTTT.

This chain joins TRBV6-5 and TRBJ2-7; TRBD1 might be the D (7 bases). CDR1 and CDR2 (germline): MNHEY, SVGAGI. The V end was cut by 6 bases, the J end by 7 bases, with 19 bases between. This CDR3 is 14 amino acids long. The CDR3 region is CASSALDRAGEQYF. CDR3 coding DNA: TGTGCCAGCAGCGCGCTCGACAGGGCGGGAGAGCAGTACTTC.

This clone was observed once. The rearrangement joins TRBV4-3 to TRBJ1-2; D may be TRBD1 (5 bases). V lost 1 base and J 2 bases, leaving 11 bases between the germline ends. CDR1 LGHNA and CDR2 YSLEER come from the germline V gene. The CDR3 sequence is 15 residues long. CDR3 in DNA: TGCGCCAGCAGCCAAGCTCCCCAGGGCAACTATGGCTACACCTTC. Translated: CASSQAPQGNYGYTF.

This chain uses TRBV5-1 with TRBJ1-1; D perhaps matches TRBD1 (5 bases). Germline lookup yields CDR1 SGHRS and CDR2 YFSETQ. V shed 0 bases and J shed 1 base, with 10 bases lying between them. The CDR3 extends over 15 amino acids. CDR3 DNA sequence: TGCGCCAGCAGCTTGGCGGACACCCGGAACACTGAAGCTTTCTTT. Translating it yields CASSLADTRNTEAFF.

This clone was picked up one time. The chain links TRBV4-1 to TRBJ2-1, with a tentative D call TRBD2 (6 bases). This CDR3 is 12 amino acids long. V gave up 2 bases and J gave up 12 bases, with 11 bases separating them. Per the germline V gene, CDR1 is MGHRA and CDR2 is YSYEKL. Here the CDR3 reads CASSQHGGSQFF. CDR3 bases: TGCGCCAGCAGCCAACACGGGGGATCGCAGTTCTTC.

The V and J genes are TRBV6-5 and TRBJ1-5, with no clear D. The ends were cut back, 2 bases at V and 4 bases at J, with 6 bases in the middle. Per the germline V gene, CDR1 is MNHEY and CDR2 is SVGAGI. CDR3 length: 13 amino acids. CDR3 coding DNA: TGTGCCAGCAGTTACCTTAAAAATCAGCCCCAGCATTTT. The encoded protein is CASSYLKNQPQHF.

CDR3 region: CASSVVGQMNTEAFF. The CDR3 nucleotides read TGTGCCAGCAGCGTAGTTGGACAGATGAACACTGAAGCTTTCTTT. The rearrangement uses TRBV9 and TRBJ1-1; D might be TRBD1 (6 bases). Trimming stripped 0 bases from V and 0 bases from J, with 9 bases between. CDR3 length: 15 residues. CDR1 and CDR2 from the germline V gene are SGDLS and YYNGEE.

The chain combines TRBV19 with TRBJ1-5; 9 bases agree with TRBD1. The CDR3 is 17 residues long. Germline loops: CDR1 LNHDA, CDR2 SQIVND (reference sequence). Trimming cost V 4 bases and J 9 bases; bases outside gene matches: 16. The CDR3 region has the DNA TGTGCCAGTAGTACACATACCCGGGACAGGGATCCCCGGCCCCAGCATTTT. Translated: CASSTHTRDRDPRPQHF. The entire variable domain, with the rest obtained from reference TRBV19 and TRBJ1-5, is as follows: DGGITQSPKYLFRKEGQNVTLSCEQNLNHDAMYWYRQDPGQGLRLIYYSQIVNDFQKGDIAEGYSVSREKKESFPLTVTSAQKNPTAFYLCASSTHTRDRDPRPQHFGDGTRLSIL.

CDR3 loop: CASSDRAGGFGDIQYF. DNA for the CDR3: TGTGCCAGCAGTGATCGGGCGGGAGGGTTCGGGGACATTCAGTACTTC. This chain joins TRBV6-1 and TRBJ2-4; 9 bases agree with TRBD2. CDR1 MNHNS and CDR2 SASEGT come from the germline V gene. This CDR3 comprises 16 residues. V lost 3 bases and J lost 8; bases outside the gene matches: 11.

The chain links TRBV9 to TRBJ1-2; D is unresolved. The CDR3 runs to 15 residues. V gave up 4 bases and J gave up 1 base, with 14 bases separating them. The V gene's germline CDR1 is SGDLS and CDR2 YYNGEE. CDR3 DNA sequence: TGTGCCAGCAGCCCCATGGAGGCCTTTAACTATGGCTACACCTTC. Its protein product is CASSPMEAFNYGYTF.

This chain uses TRBV5-1 with TRBJ1-3, with 9 bases matching TRBD1. Germline CDR1 is SGHRS and CDR2 is YFSETQ. After removal of 4 bases from V and 1 base from J, the junction contained 3 bases not matched to a gene. This CDR3 is built from 15 residues. CDR3 nucleotides: TGCGCCAGCAGCACGGGGACAGGGTCTGGAAACACCATATATTTT. Encoded protein: CASSTGTGSGNTIYF.

The rearrangement uses TRBV19 and TRBJ1-4, with 7 bases aligning to TRBD1. CDR1 is LNHDA and CDR2 is SQIVND in the germline V gene (reference sequence). With 10 bases clipped from V and 3 bases from J, the junction kept 5 bases outside the gene matches. There are 13 residues in the CDR3. The CDR3 coding sequence is TGTGCCATCCAGGGACAGCCTAATGAAAAACTGTTTTTT. Encoded protein: CAIQGQPNEKLFF.

This sequence joins TRBV6-1 and TRBJ2-2, with 12 nucleotides matching TRBD2. Per germline, CDR1 MNHNS and CDR2 SASEGT. J lost 3 bases, V lost 7 bases, and 3 bases had no gene match. The length of the CDR3 is 15 residues. Written as DNA, the CDR3 is TGTGCCAGCAACAGACTAGCGGGAGACACCGGGGAGCTGTTTTTT. Translated: CASNRLAGDTGELFF.

This chain links TRBV6-5 with TRBJ2-5; D not certain. V lost 5 bases and J lost 4, with 11 bases in between. Germline CDR1 MNHEY, CDR2 SVGAGI. This CDR3 spans 13 amino acids. CDR3: CASSLRQSETQYF. CDR3 nucleotide sequence: TGTGCCAGCAGTCTAAGACAATCAGAGACCCAGTACTTC.

The V call is TRBV5-1, the J call TRBJ2-6; D perhaps matches TRBD1 (5 bases). The CDR3 sequence is 16 residues long. With 2 bases removed from V and 1 base from J, the gap between germline ends came to 10 bases. The germline CDR1 and CDR2 sequences are SGHRS and YFSETQ. The CDR3 coding sequence is TGCGCCAGCAGCTTCAATCCAGGGTCTGGGGCCAACGTCCTGACTTTC. As protein: CASSFNPGSGANVLTF.

This clone appeared a few times. The chain links TRBV13 to TRBJ2-5; possible D gene TRBD2, 7 bases. The CDR3 sequence is 14 residues long. Germline CDR1 PRHDT, CDR2 FYEKMQ (reference sequence). The V end lost 5 bases, the J end lost 4 bases, and 14 bases lay between the germline ends. The chain's CDR3 is CASSSRGARETQYF. The CDR3 coding sequence is TGTGCCAGCAGCAGCCGGGGGGCACGAGAGACCCAGTACTTC.

The chain carries TRBV27 and TRBJ1-2; D not resolved. The CDR3 runs to 13 residues. Germline CDR1 reads MNHEY; CDR2 reads SMNVEV (reference sequence). The V end lost 6 bases, the J end lost 7 bases, and 15 bases lay between the germline ends. CDR3 protein: CASRPGGEGGYTF. DNA of the CDR3: TGTGCCAGCAGGCCGGGCGGGGAGGGTGGCTACACCTTC.

This clone was found a few times. The V and J genes are TRBV7-2 and TRBJ2-3; maybe TRBD2 (7 bases). There are 14 residues in the CDR3. Germline V gives CDR1 SGHTA, CDR2 FQGNSA. Trimming removed 5 bases from V and 5 bases from J, with 14 bases in between. CDR3 in DNA: TGTGCCAGCAGCCCCGGGGGGCGGGGAGATACGCAGTATTTT. Translating gives CASSPGGRGDTQYF.

This chain uses TRBV10-3 with TRBJ2-2, with D unclear. The CDR3 is 15 residues long. V was cut by 2 bases and J by 4 bases, with 11 bases left in between. CDR1 is ENHRY and CDR2 is SYGVKD in the germline V gene. CDR3 DNA sequence: TGTGCCATCAGTGAGGTTCAGGTCATCACCGGGGAGCTGTTTTTT. Its protein product is CAISEVQVITGELFF.

The chain carries TRBV7-9 and TRBJ1-5; D unresolved. The V gene's germline CDR1 is SEHNR and CDR2 FQNEAQ (reference sequence). V lost 4 bases to trimming and J lost 5 bases, with 9 bases between them. The CDR3 consists of 13 residues. In DNA form, the CDR3 reads TGTGCCAGCAGCTCCGGAGCCTATCAGCCCCAGCATTTT. Translated: CASSSGAYQPQHF.

This chain links TRBV4-3 with TRBJ1-2; 7 bases are shared with TRBD1. This CDR3 is built from 14 residues. Germline trimming cut 4 bases from V and 8 bases from J; bases unmatched to any gene: 10. Germline lookup yields CDR1 LGHNA and CDR2 YSLEER. CDR3 in amino acids: CASSPSDRAGGYTF. The CDR3 DNA sequence: TGCGCCAGCAGCCCTTCCGACAGGGCGGGGGGCTACACCTTC.

The table lists this clone with a count of one. V and J are TRBV9 and TRBJ2-1; D remains unclear. Germline V lookup: CDR1 SGDLS, CDR2 YYNGEE. The CDR3 runs 13 residues. V was cut by 0 bases and J by 5 bases, with 6 bases left in between. The CDR3 loop is CASSVAVNNEQFF. Written as DNA, the CDR3 is TGTGCCAGCAGCGTAGCGGTTAACAATGAGCAGTTCTTC.

CDR3 DNA sequence: TGTGCCAGCAGTCGCTTCGGAGACACTGAAGCTTTCTTT. Translation: CASSRFGDTEAFF. This chain joins TRBV7-9 and TRBJ1-1; D ambiguous. Trimming took off 6 bases at V and 3 bases at J, with 11 bases between the two ends. From germline, CDR1 is SEHNR and CDR2 FQNEAQ (reference sequence). The CDR3 contains 13 residues.

The chain combines TRBV7-2 with TRBJ2-2; 8 nucleotides match TRBD2. Per the germline V gene, CDR1 is SGHTA and CDR2 is FQGNSA. The J segment lost 7 bases and the V segment lost 0 bases, leaving 7 bases of the junction unmatched. This CDR3 has 16 residues. CDR3 protein: CASSLAAGAGGGELFF. CDR3 in DNA: TGTGCCAGCAGCTTAGCAGCGGGGGCCGGCGGCGGGGAGCTGTTTTTT.

The chain joins TRBV12-5 to TRBJ1-1; D gene unclear. The CDR3 is 15 amino acids. Trimming took off 1 base at V and 7 bases at J, with 16 bases between the two ends. CDR1 LGHNT and CDR2 FRNRAP come from the germline V gene. The CDR3 coding sequence is TGTGCTAGTGGTTTGGGACTAGGAGACGGTAATGAAGCTTTCTTT. Its protein is CASGLGLGDGNEAFF.

The chain carries TRBV28 and TRBJ2-7; 9 nucleotides line up with TRBD1. Per germline, CDR1 MDHEN and CDR2 SYDVKM. This CDR3 spans 15 amino acids. J was trimmed by 4 bases and V by 3 bases; bases with no gene match: 7. CDR3: CASSFPTTGGYEQYF. The CDR3 DNA reads TGTGCCAGCAGTTTTCCTACGACAGGGGGGTACGAGCAGTACTTC.

This clone has just one count. V is TRBV7-2 and J is TRBJ2-7; 13 bases align to TRBD2. J gave up 6 bases and V 5 bases, and 10 bases lay outside the gene matches. The CDR3 runs 16 residues. Germline loops: CDR1 SGHTA, CDR2 FQGNSA. CDR3 DNA sequence: TGTGCCAGCAGCGCCCCGACTAGCGGGAGGTCTAGCGAGCAGTACTTC. Translated, it gives CASSAPTSGRSSEQYF.